This T cell receptor beta chain was identified in a study of identifying expanded T cells in peripheral blood. Healthy donors had no documented immune events, such as infections, while sampled. Only in-frame clones appear in the TCRdb table, and some are missing; sequencing was by immunoSEQ multiplex PCR. Of about 80,000 clones listed, about four fifths are singletons. Germline V gene lookup returns CDR1 SGHNT and CDR2 YYREEE (reference sequence). V lost 0 bases to trimming and J lost 8 bases; unmatched junction nucleotides: 7. The CDR3 is 15 residues long. This sequence originates from a person aged 18 to 69 in good health. V and J are TRBV5-4 and TRBJ1-2, with TRBD1 matching 10 bases. Sequencing was done on a sample of blood. This CDR3 is CASSLARDRGGGYTF. CDR3 coding DNA: TGTGCCAGCAGCTTGGCCCGGGACAGGGGTGGGGGCTACACCTTC.